This T cell receptor beta chain was identified during a study of PD-1 blockade in classical Hodgkin lymphoma. The study's findings and limits: When nivolumab was started under 1 year after ASCT, patients were excluded.

Some clones are missing from TCRdb's copy, which holds only in-frame ones; the method was immunoSEQ multiplex PCR. The sample comprises fewer than 100,000 clones, more than 90% of which are singletons, and 2.8% rests with the top ten. A word on this clone: Its antigen is still unknown.

The patients all showed relapse after autologous stem cell transplantation, while their brentuximab vedotin exposure varied. CDR3 length: 18 residues. V lost 2 bases, J lost 0 bases, and 16 bases lay in between. The germline CDR1 and CDR2 sequences are SGHNT and YENEEA. The chain links TRBV11-3 to TRBJ1-4; a possible D gene is TRBD1 (5 bases). The clonotype comes from a human donor with classical Hodgkin lymphoma. This material consisted of peripheral blood mononuclear cells (PBMCs), taken at baseline. Here the CDR3 reads CASSLTGWGSTTNEKLFF. The CDR3 nucleotides are TGTGCCAGCAGCTTAACCGGCTGGGGGTCGACAACTAATGAAAAACTGTTTTTT. The complete variable domain, with remaining parts taken from reference TRBV11-3 and TRBJ1-4, reads EAGVVQSPRYKIIEKKQPVAFWCNPISGHNTLYWYLQNLGQGPELLIRYENEEAVDDSQLPKDRFSAERLKGVDSTLKIQPAELGDSAVYLCASSLTGWGSTTNEKLFFGSGTQLSVL.